A single sample gave rise to the 19 T cell receptor beta chains below, sequenced in a study of blood T cell repertoires in COVID-19. The assay was immunoSEQ multiplex PCR, and TCRdb's table has in-frame clones only and misses some. Of about 220,000 clones listed, about nine tenths are singletons. The specimen was PBMCs or T cells enriched from blood (not recorded which). Every receptor here comes from a middle-aged woman with acute COVID-19.

On this clone itself: Within the sample, other DNA sequences also encode this same CDR3. The chain links TRBV18 to TRBJ1-1, with 7 bases lining up with TRBD1. This CDR3 has 13 residues. After removal of 6 bases from V and 4 bases from J, the junction contained 5 bases not matched to a gene. Germline V lookup: CDR1 KGHSH, CDR2 LQKENI. The CDR3 DNA sequence: TGTGCCAGCTCTCGACAGGGCGCCACTGAAGCTTTCTTT. Translated, it gives CASSRQGATEAFF.

The chain employs TRBV14 and TRBJ2-1; perhaps TRBD2 as D (5 bases). CDR1 and CDR2 from the germline V gene are SGHDN and FVKESK. Deletions cut 1 base from V and 6 bases from J, with 7 bases between. CDR3 length equals 13 residues. The CDR3 sequence: CASSQGTLNEQFF. In DNA, the CDR3 is TGTGCCAGCAGCCAAGGGACTCTCAATGAGCAGTTCTTC.

The CDR3 nucleotides read TGTGCCAGCAGCCCAAGGACAGGGGGCACCTATGGCTACACCTTC. Amino acids: CASSPRTGGTYGYTF. The V gene is TRBV7-8, the J gene TRBJ1-2; 11 nucleotides align to TRBD1. Trimming removed 5 bases from V and 4 bases from J; junction bases left unmatched: 6. CDR1 and CDR2 from the germline V gene are SGHVS and FQNEAQ. The CDR3 length is 15 residues.

This chain uses TRBV7-8 with TRBJ1-1; 7 bases map to TRBD1. This CDR3 region has 16 residues. Germline values: CDR1 SGHVS, CDR2 FQNEAQ. V trimming: 6 bases; J trimming: 2 bases; junction bases outside the gene matches: 12. As DNA, the CDR3 is TGTGCCAGCAGTCATGGAGGAGGGGGCTTTAACACTGAAGCTTTCTTT. It codes for CASSHGGGGFNTEAFF.

This rearrangement joins TRBV6-5 to TRBJ2-5; the match to TRBD2 covers 7 bases. The CDR3 has 13 amino acids. The trim removed 5 bases at V and 4 bases at J, leaving 4 bases unmatched. Germline V lookup: CDR1 MNHEY, CDR2 SVGAGI. CDR3 sequence: CASSRTRGETQYF. The CDR3 DNA follows: TGTGCCAGCAGTAGGACTAGGGGAGAGACCCAGTACTTC.

The rearrangement links TRBV5-4 to TRBJ2-5; TRBD2 aligns across 8 bases. This CDR3 is 15 amino acids long. The ends lost 0 bases at V and 2 bases at J; junction bases unmatched: 3. Germline lookup yields CDR1 SGHNT and CDR2 YYREEE (reference sequence). CDR3 nucleotide sequence: TGTGCCAGCAGCTTGGCTCGGGGGGGGCAAGAGACCCAGTACTTC. Its protein is CASSLARGGQETQYF.

The chain uses TRBV2 and TRBJ1-5, with D possibly TRBD1 on 6 matching bases. Trimming stripped 8 bases from V and 7 bases from J, with 15 bases between. The CDR3 loop spans 13 amino acids. CDR1 and CDR2 (germline): SNHLY, FYNNEI. The chain's CDR3 is CASHGRGRQPQHF. Written as DNA, the CDR3 is TGTGCCAGCCACGGCAGGGGACGCCAGCCCCAGCATTTT.

Here the CDR3 DNA reads TGTGCCAGCAGCTTCGGACAGGGGGCGATGAACACTGAAGCTTTCTTT. This gives the protein CASSFGQGAMNTEAFF. This chain links TRBV7-8 with TRBJ1-1, with 11 bases identical to TRBD1. Trimming took 3 bases from V and 0 from J; bases not matched to a gene: 3. Germline values: CDR1 SGHVS, CDR2 FQNEAQ. This CDR3 comprises 16 residues.

The chain links TRBV2 to TRBJ1-1; D is uncertain. The ends were cut back, 3 bases at V and 5 bases at J, with 16 bases in the middle. The germline gives CDR1 SNHLY, CDR2 FYNNEI. This CDR3 has 15 residues. CDR3 sequence: CASSDPQAGRTEAFF. Written as DNA, the CDR3 is TGTGCCAGCAGTGATCCCCAGGCCGGAAGGACTGAAGCTTTCTTT.

The chain uses TRBV6-5 and TRBJ1-1; D ambiguous. The germline gives CDR1 MNHEY, CDR2 SVGAGI. V was cut by 6 bases and J by 1 base, with 9 bases left in between. This CDR3 is 13 amino acids long. The CDR3 here is CASSTPENTEAFF. DNA of the CDR3: TGTGCCAGCAGCACCCCAGAGAACACTGAAGCTTTCTTT.

The chain carries TRBV6-2 or TRBV6-3 and TRBJ1-2, with D uncertain. The CDR3 has 13 residues. The germline V gene has CDR1 MNHEY and CDR2 SVGEGT. V was clipped by 5 bases and J by 0 bases, with 7 bases between them. CDR3 residues: CASSTRTNYGYTF. The CDR3 bases are TGTGCCAGCAGTACCAGGACTAACTATGGCTACACCTTC.

The chain recombines TRBV5-4 with TRBJ2-7; 11 nucleotides line up with TRBD1. Trimming cost V 4 bases and J 7 bases; bases outside gene matches: 10. The CDR3 is made up of 15 amino acids. Germline V gene data show CDR1 as SGHNT and CDR2 as YYREEE (reference sequence). The CDR3 bases are TGTGCCAGCAGCCCCGGGACAGGGGGGAATCGGGAGCAGTACTTC. This sequence encodes CASSPGTGGNREQYF.

The chain couples TRBV6-6 to TRBJ1-1; tentatively, D is TRBD1 (5 bases). The CDR3 is made up of 14 amino acids. Germline V gene lookup returns CDR1 MNHNY and CDR2 SVGAGI (reference sequence). Deletions cut 6 bases from V and 0 bases from J, with 11 bases between. The CDR3 loop is CASRRGAVNTEAFF. The CDR3 DNA reads TGTGCCAGCAGACGAGGGGCGGTGAACACTGAAGCTTTCTTT.

V and J are TRBV20-1 and TRBJ1-4, with 7 bases identical to TRBD1. From germline, CDR1 is DFQATT and CDR2 SNEGSKA (reference sequence). Trimming removed 3 bases from V and 7 bases from J; junction bases left unmatched: 5. The CDR3 is made up of 13 amino acids. In DNA, the CDR3 is TGCAGTGCTAGTCGAGGGGGCGGTGAAAAACTGTTTTTT. The encoded protein is CSASRGGGEKLFF.

This chain connects TRBV10-2 to TRBJ2-3; D gene ambiguous. CDR3 length: 13 residues. V lost 4 bases to trimming and J lost 6 bases, with 11 bases between them. Germline V lookup: CDR1 WSHSY, CDR2 SAAADI. DNA of the CDR3: TGCGCCAGCAGTGCTCCAGACTCGGATACGCAGTATTTT. This codes for CASSAPDSDTQYF.

V gene TRBV15 combines with J gene TRBJ1-3, with a weak D call TRBD1 (6 bases). From germline, CDR1 is LNHNV and CDR2 YYDKDF (reference sequence). This CDR3 is 17 amino acids long. Trimming cost V 5 bases and J 0 bases, with 17 bases left between them. The CDR3 here is CATSGRYGTHSGNTIYF. As DNA, the CDR3 is TGTGCCACCAGCGGACGATACGGGACACACTCTGGAAACACCATATATTTT.

CDR3 DNA sequence: TGTGCCAGCAGCCCTGGGGGGAAAGGGTATGGCTACACCTTC. Its protein product is CASSPGGKGYGYTF. The gene calls are TRBV5-4 and TRBJ1-2, with a weak D call TRBD1 (5 bases). Germline CDR1 reads SGHNT; CDR2 reads YYREEE (reference sequence). Trimming stripped 4 bases from V and 5 bases from J, with 15 bases between. The CDR3 totals 14 residues.

This rearrangement joins TRBV3-1 (or the pseudogene TRBV3-2) to TRBJ1-2; TRBD1 agrees at 11 bases. Per the germline V gene, CDR1 is LGHDT and CDR2 is YNNKEL (reference sequence). V dropped 4 bases and J dropped 9; count of bases not matched to a gene: 7. There are 14 residues in the CDR3. CDR3 in amino acids: CASSPFGTGGRYTF. For the CDR3, the DNA is TGTGCCAGCAGCCCTTTCGGGACAGGGGGTCGCTACACCTTC.

This clone has a handful of counts. The chain is built from TRBV7-3 and TRBJ1-6; 7 bases fit TRBD1. Per germline, CDR1 SGHTA and CDR2 FQGTGA. Trimming removed 5 bases from V and 7 bases from J; junction bases left unmatched: 8. This CDR3 is 15 amino acids long. The CDR3 DNA follows: TGTGCCAGCAGCCCGACAGGGAGGAGCAATTCACCCCTCCACTTT. Encoded protein: CASSPTGRSNSPLHF.